This T cell receptor beta chain was found in a study of shared clonotypes between healthy human individuals. Profiling relied on immunoSEQ multiplex PCR, and the TCRdb table lists in-frame clones only, not all of them. The repertoire has over a million clones, around three quarters of them found once; the top ten carry around 0.6%. Everyone who donated was a Caucasian adult who lived in Nashville, Tennessee. V was clipped by 1 base and J by 8 bases; unmatched bases: 4. The CDR3 sequence is 14 residues long. CDR1 is LGHNA and CDR2 is YSLEER in the germline V gene. The receptor's source is a man younger than 35 in good health. Some clones in this sample may be carry-over from other donors' samples. Specimen: memory CD4+ T cells from PBMCs. The sample's subset: CD45RA-negative fraction. The chain carries TRBV4-3 and TRBJ1-4; 7 bases fit TRBD1. The CDR3 loop reads CASSQGQGDEKLFF. The CDR3 bases are TGCGCCAGCAGCCAAGGGCAGGGGGACGAAAAACTGTTTTTT.